Following are 28 T cell receptor beta chains from one sample sequenced in a study of blood T cell repertoires in COVID-19. Clones were sequenced by immunoSEQ multiplex PCR, and TCRdb holds only the in-frame ones, with some missing. The table lists around 270,000 clones, about 86% of them singletons, with nearly 2% in the top ten. The material sequenced was peripheral blood. These receptors all stem from a man aged 30 to 45 with active or convalescent COVID-19.

This clone was seen a handful of times. This chain connects TRBV11-2 to TRBJ2-5, with D possibly TRBD2 on 6 matching bases. The CDR3 has 14 amino acids. Germline values: CDR1 SGHAT, CDR2 FQNNGV. Between the trimmed V and J ends, which lost 5 bases and 2 bases, there was a span of 12 bases. Here the CDR3 reads CASSPPGGQETQYF. CDR3 DNA sequence: TGTGCCAGCAGCCCCCCTGGAGGGCAAGAGACCCAGTACTTC.

V is TRBV2 and J is TRBJ2-5; 12 bases fit TRBD2. Germline CDR1 is SNHLY and CDR2 is FYNNEI. J lost 3 bases, V lost 8 bases, and 7 bases had no gene match. There are 15 residues in the CDR3. CDR3 nucleotides: TGTGCCAGCTTAGGACTAGCGGGGCCTAAAGAGACCCAGTACTTC. Its protein product is CASLGLAGPKETQYF.

The CDR3 DNA follows: TGTGCCAGTAGCCATCCCAAAGGCTCTAGCGGGAGCACCGGGGAGCTGTTTTTT. It is translated as CASSHPKGSSGSTGELFF. The V and J genes are TRBV19 and TRBJ2-2; 10 nucleotides agree with TRBD2. Trimming cost V 6 bases and J 4 bases; bases outside gene matches: 14. The CDR3 length is 18 residues. From germline, CDR1 is LNHDA and CDR2 SQIVND (reference sequence).

V gene TRBV5-6 combines with J gene TRBJ1-2; D is possibly TRBD1 (6 bases). The CDR3 covers 11 residues. Trimming shortened V by 6 bases and J by 5 bases, and 8 bases separated the two germline ends. The germline V gene encodes CDR1 SGHDT and CDR2 YYEEEE. Written as DNA, the CDR3 is TGTGCCAGCACACAGGGTTATGGCTACACCTTC. It is translated as CASTQGYGYTF.

The V gene is TRBV7-2, the J gene TRBJ2-3; D is undetermined. Germline lookup yields CDR1 SGHTA and CDR2 FQGNSA. CDR3 length equals 13 residues. With 4 bases removed from V and 6 bases from J, the gap between germline ends came to 11 bases. DNA for the CDR3: TGTGCCAGCAGCTCAGCGACTTGGGATACGCAGTATTTT. This codes for CASSSATWDTQYF.

The genes are TRBV7-9 and TRBJ1-4, with TRBD1 matching 7 bases. V was clipped by 5 bases and J by 8 bases; unmatched bases: 8. Germline CDR1 SEHNR, CDR2 FQNEAQ (reference sequence). This CDR3 region has 14 residues. CDR3 residues: CASSTGQVGEKLFF. As DNA, the CDR3 is TGTGCCAGCAGCACCGGACAGGTCGGGGAAAAACTGTTTTTT.

V and J are TRBV2 and TRBJ2-7, with TRBD1 as a possible D gene (5 bases). The CDR3 contains 14 residues. The V end was cut by 3 bases, the J end by 5 bases, with 14 bases between. In germline, CDR1 is SNHLY, CDR2 FYNNEI. The CDR3 sequence: CASSDSRDGNEQYF. CDR3 coding DNA: TGTGCCAGCAGTGATTCCAGGGATGGAAACGAGCAGTACTTC.

The DNA for the CDR3 is TGCGCCAGCAGCCAAGAGCTAGACAGGGGCAATGAGCAGTTCTTC. Its translation: CASSQELDRGNEQFF. This chain connects TRBV4-3 to TRBJ2-1, with 8 bases matching TRBD1. The junction had 4 bases not matched to a gene; V was cut back by 0 bases and J by 6 bases. Per the germline V gene, CDR1 is LGHNA and CDR2 is YSLEER. There are 15 residues in the CDR3.

This sequence joins TRBV6-1 and TRBJ1-1; tentative D call: TRBD1 (5 bases). CDR3 length equals 14 residues. Germline V CDR1 and CDR2: MNHNS, SASEGT. V was clipped by 3 bases and J by 1 base, with 9 bases between them. CDR3 in DNA: TGTGCCAGCAGTGACGGGGGGTCGAACACTGAAGCTTTCTTT. Translated: CASSDGGSNTEAFF.

The DNA of the CDR3 is TGTGCCAGCAGCCAAGCTGGGACAGCTTCTACTCGGCGCCTCTTCTTC. This gives the protein CASSQAGTASTRRLFF. This chain uses TRBV4-2 with TRBJ2-1, with TRBD1 matching 7 bases. Germline CDR1 LGHNA, CDR2 YNFKEQ. CDR3 size: 16 residues. V shed 1 base and J 16 bases; nucleotides not matched to a gene: 19.

This chain links TRBV30 with TRBJ2-3; the D is unclear. Trimming removed 1 base from V and 4 bases from J, with 9 bases in between. CDR1 is GTSNPN and CDR2 is SVGIG in the germline V gene (reference sequence). The CDR3 runs to 13 residues. The CDR3 sequence: CAWSARVADTQYF. Here the CDR3 DNA reads TGTGCCTGGAGTGCCCGAGTCGCAGATACGCAGTATTTT.

V gene TRBV6-5 combines with J gene TRBJ1-1; no definite D call. Germline CDR1 and CDR2: MNHEY and SVGAGI. V gave up 0 bases and J gave up 3 bases, with 11 bases separating them. The length of the CDR3 is 15 residues. The CDR3 bases are TGTGCCAGCAGTTACTCGAAGTTGAGTGACACTGAAGCTTTCTTT. This encodes CASSYSKLSDTEAFF.

V usage is TRBV25-1 and J usage is TRBJ1-1; D gene ambiguous. Germline CDR1 reads MGHDK; CDR2 reads SYGVNS. V was clipped by 6 bases and J by 5 bases, with 7 bases between them. There are 11 residues in the CDR3. CDR3 sequence (DNA): TGTGCCAGCAGCCCAGGTACTGAAGCTTTCTTT. Translated, it gives CASSPGTEAFF. Supplemented by reference TRBV25-1 and TRBJ1-1, the full variable domain reads EADIYQTPRYLVIGTGKKITLECSQTMGHDKMYWYQQDPGMELHLIHYSYGVNSTEKGDLSSESTVSRIRTEHFPLTLESARPSHTSQYLCASSPGTEAFFGQGTRLTVV.

The chain has TRBV6-5 and TRBJ2-7, with D uncertain. The V gene lost 4 bases and the J gene lost 6 bases, with 10 bases spanning the gap. The germline CDR1 and CDR2 sequences are MNHEY and SVGAGI. The CDR3 sequence is 12 residues long. The CDR3 is CASSSGRSEQYF. In DNA form, the CDR3 reads TGTGCCAGCAGTTCCGGTCGGTCCGAGCAGTACTTC.

The V gene is TRBV21-1, the J gene TRBJ1-5; the table names TRBD1, a call not compared with the DNA. TRBV21-1 corresponds to a pseudogene. CDR3 length: 16 residues. CDR3 region: CASDPSRQGRNQPQHF. CDR3 nucleotide sequence: TGTGCCAGCGACCCCAGCCGGCAGGGCCGGAATCAGCCCCAGCATTTT.

The CDR3 nucleotides are TGTGCCAGCTCACGACAGCATAGCAATCAGCCCCAGCATTTT. This gives the protein CASSRQHSNQPQHF. V is TRBV18 and J is TRBJ1-5; a possible D gene is TRBD1 (5 bases). The germline CDR1 and CDR2 sequences are KGHSH and LQKENI. The CDR3 loop spans 14 amino acids. Trimming took off 4 bases at V and 0 bases at J, with 7 bases between the two ends. The variable domain in full, completed from reference TRBV18 and TRBJ1-5, reads NAGVMQNPRHLVRRRGQEARLRCSPMKGHSHVYWYRQLPEEGLKFMVYLQKENIIDESGMPKERFSAEFPKEGPSILRIQQVVRGDSAAYFCASSRQHSNQPQHFGDGTRLSIL.

The gene calls are TRBV5-1 and TRBJ1-3; D uncertain. The CDR3 totals 13 residues. In germline, CDR1 is SGHRS, CDR2 YFSETQ. Trimming stripped 6 bases from V and 0 bases from J, with 7 bases between. In DNA, the CDR3 is TGCGCCAGCACCCCGGGCTCTGGAAACACCATATATTTT. This codes for CASTPGSGNTIYF. Full variable domain (missing parts from reference TRBV5-1 and TRBJ1-3): KAGVTQTPRYLIKTRGQQVTLSCSPISGHRSVSWYQQTPGQGLQFLFEYFSETQRNKGNFPGRFSGRQFSNSRSEMNVSTLELGDSALYLCASTPGSGNTIYFGEGSWLTVV.

J is TRBJ2-1 and V is TRBV3-1 (or the pseudogene TRBV3-2); 11 nucleotides line up with TRBD2. The germline gives CDR1 LGHDT, CDR2 YNNKEL (reference sequence). There are 16 residues in the CDR3. J was trimmed by 1 base and V by 7 bases; bases with no gene match: 6. The CDR3 loop is CASTASGGLSYNEQFF. The CDR3 DNA sequence: TGTGCCAGCACGGCTAGCGGGGGGTTATCCTACAATGAGCAGTTCTTC.

This clone was seen a few times. The rearrangement links TRBV7-2 to TRBJ2-7; TRBD2 matches at 13 bases. Unmatched junction bases numbered 7, after V lost 5 bases and J lost 6 bases. The germline V gene has CDR1 SGHTA and CDR2 FQGNSA. The CDR3 is 15 amino acids. As DNA, the CDR3 is TGTGCCAGCAGCGAACCGGGACTAGCGGGGATCGAGCAGTACTTC. Translated: CASSEPGLAGIEQYF.

The chain employs TRBV6-5 and TRBJ1-5; 9 positions agree with TRBD1. The V segment lost 6 bases and the J segment 6 bases; nucleotides outside the gene matches: 9. The CDR3 length is 15 residues. Germline V gives CDR1 MNHEY, CDR2 SVGAGI. CDR3 protein: CASSPQGAVSQPQHF. The DNA of the CDR3 is TGTGCCAGCAGCCCACAGGGGGCTGTCAGTCAGCCCCAGCATTTT.

This clone was seen once. The chain recombines TRBV6-5 with TRBJ1-5, with TRBD1 identical over 7 bases. This CDR3 spans 15 amino acids. Germline loops: CDR1 MNHEY, CDR2 SVGAGI. The V segment lost 5 bases and the J segment 5 bases; nucleotides outside the gene matches: 9. The CDR3 nucleotides read TGTGCCAGCAGTCCTGACAGGGAACCCGATCAGCCCCAGCATTTT. This translates into CASSPDREPDQPQHF.

The CDR3 DNA is TGCAGCGTTACTCAGGGACAGGTCTACGAGCAGTACTTC. This sequence encodes CSVTQGQVYEQYF. The chain carries TRBV29-1 and TRBJ2-7; 8 bases match TRBD1. Unmatched junction bases numbered 6, after V lost 5 bases and J lost 3 bases. The CDR3 contains 13 residues. Germline values: CDR1 SQVTM, CDR2 ANQGSEA.

There are a few counts of this clone. V and J are TRBV7-9 and TRBJ2-1, with 10 bases that match TRBD2. The V gene's germline CDR1 is SEHNR and CDR2 FQNEAQ (reference sequence). The CDR3 length is 15 residues. V trimming: 4 bases; J trimming: 4 bases; junction bases outside the gene matches: 4. The CDR3 region is CASSSLAGTYNEQFF. DNA of the CDR3: TGTGCCAGCAGCTCACTAGCGGGGACTTACAATGAGCAGTTCTTC.

The V and J genes are TRBV4-1 and TRBJ1-2, with 9 bases identical to TRBD1. The CDR3 consists of 15 residues. The V and J ends lost 6 bases and 4 bases, in that order; junction bases with no gene match: 9. Germline V gene data show CDR1 as MGHRA and CDR2 as YSYEKL. CDR3 bases: TGCGCCAGCAGGCCGTGGACAGGGGACTCCTATGGCTACACCTTC. Translation: CASRPWTGDSYGYTF.

The sample holds one count of this clone. V is TRBV4-1 and J is TRBJ1-1; D is perhaps TRBD1 (5 bases). V lost 2 bases, J lost 5 bases, and 21 bases lay in between. From germline, CDR1 is MGHRA and CDR2 YSYEKL. The CDR3 is 17 residues long. The CDR3 is CASSQTRTLGRYTEAFF. The CDR3 region has the DNA TGCGCCAGCAGCCAAACCAGGACACTCGGAAGGTATACTGAAGCTTTCTTT.

This chain connects TRBV27 to TRBJ1-2, with D unclear. V was shortened by 2 bases and J by 4 bases, with 8 bases between the two germline ends. Germline lookup yields CDR1 MNHEY and CDR2 SMNVEV (reference sequence). This CDR3 spans 13 amino acids. CDR3 loop: CASSLLGSYGYTF. The CDR3 DNA follows: TGTGCCAGCAGTTTACTCGGGTCCTATGGCTACACCTTC.

The CDR3 loop reads CASSTLGTAYTEAFF. The CDR3, as DNA: TGTGCCAGCAGCACCCTGGGGACAGCGTACACTGAAGCTTTCTTT. The chain joins TRBV5-4 to TRBJ1-1; 7 bases align to TRBD1. Germline CDR1 SGHNT, CDR2 YYREEE (reference sequence). The CDR3 is 15 residues long. V was clipped by 4 bases and J by 3 bases; unmatched bases: 9.

This clone has more than one count but fewer than ten. The V gene is TRBV11-3, the J gene TRBJ1-6; TRBD1 aligns across 9 bases. Germline trimming cut 5 bases from V and 13 bases from J; bases unmatched to any gene: 6. The CDR3 totals 13 residues. Germline assignment: CDR1 SGHNT and CDR2 YENEEA. The CDR3 here is CASSPGTGSPLHF. CDR3 coding DNA: TGTGCCAGCAGCCCCGGGACAGGGTCGCCCCTCCACTTT.